The 13 T cell receptor beta chains below come from one sample, sequenced in a study of T cell repertoires in cytomegalovirus infection. One entry per CDR3 protein, called by TCRdb with MiXCR from the reads. The sample carries 150,000 to 180,000 distinct CDR3 sequences, 23% recorded once. The sequencing sample was made of PBMCs. These receptor sequences come from a human donor in good health (CMV status not recorded). Some clones in this sample may be carry-over from other donors' samples.

This clonotype was observed a single time. The V and J genes are TRBV5-1 and TRBJ2-3, with 10 nucleotides matching TRBD2. J lost 4 bases, V lost 3 bases, and 8 bases had no gene match. Germline CDR1 and CDR2: SGHRS and YFSETQ. The CDR3 sequence is 16 residues long. The CDR3 loop is CASSSPGLALPDTQYF. The CDR3 DNA is TGCGCCAGCAGCTCCCCGGGACTAGCGCTGCCAGATACGCAGTATTTT.

This clonotype was counted a few times. The chain links TRBV28 to TRBJ1-1, with D possibly matching TRBD1 (5 bases). The CDR3 extends over 13 amino acids. Germline lookup yields CDR1 MDHEN and CDR2 SYDVKM. The germline V and J ends were trimmed by 6 bases and 10 bases, with 18 bases remaining between them. CDR3 in amino acids: CASSPEPGAGAFF. In DNA, the CDR3 is TGTGCCAGCAGCCCAGAACCTGGGGCCGGAGCTTTCTTT.

This clonotype has ten or more counts. V gene TRBV28 combines with J gene TRBJ2-5; TRBD1 is a possible D gene (6 bases). In germline, CDR1 is MDHEN, CDR2 SYDVKM. Trimming removed 3 bases from V and 0 bases from J, with 11 bases in between. The CDR3 is made up of 15 amino acids. The CDR3: CASSFPTGNQETQYF. The CDR3 nucleotides are TGTGCCAGCAGTTTCCCAACAGGGAACCAAGAGACCCAGTACTTC. The entire variable domain, with the rest obtained from reference TRBV28 and TRBJ2-5, is as follows: DVKVTQSSRYLVKRTGEKVFLECVQDMDHENMFWYRQDPGLGLRLIYFSYDVKMKEKGDIPEGYSVSREKKERFSLILESASTNQTSMYLCASSFPTGNQETQYFGPGTRLLVL.

In its sample, this clonotype was seen a few times. The chain links TRBV30 to TRBJ1-5; 8 bases fit TRBD1. V was clipped by 2 bases and J by 6 bases; unmatched bases: 12. Per germline, CDR1 GTSNPN and CDR2 SVGIG (reference sequence). CDR3 size: 16 residues. The CDR3 protein is CAWSQSGRGQGQPQHF. CDR3 nucleotides: TGTGCCTGGAGTCAATCCGGCAGGGGGCAGGGTCAGCCCCAGCATTTT.

Ten or more counts support this clonotype. The genes are TRBV7-2 and TRBJ2-2; 10 positions match TRBD2. After removal of 1 base from V and 1 base from J, the junction contained 3 bases not matched to a gene. Germline lookup yields CDR1 SGHTA and CDR2 FQGNSA. The CDR3 contains 17 residues. DNA of the CDR3: TGTGCCAGCAGCTTAGGCGTAGCGGGAGGGAACACCGGGGAGCTGTTTTTT. This sequence encodes CASSLGVAGGNTGELFF.

This chain uses TRBV20-1 with TRBJ1-2; D is uncertain. V shed 4 bases and J shed 8 bases, with 8 bases lying between them. This CDR3 is 10 amino acids long. Per germline, CDR1 DFQATT and CDR2 SNEGSKA (reference sequence). CDR3 nucleotides: TGCAGTGCTACGCCGGTCGGCTACACCTTC. Protein product: CSATPVGYTF.

This clonotype appeared many times. The chain uses TRBV11-2 and TRBJ2-3; 12 bases match TRBD2. This CDR3 is built from 18 residues. J lost 0 bases, V lost 5 bases, and 9 bases had no gene match. The germline V gene encodes CDR1 SGHAT and CDR2 FQNNGV. DNA for the CDR3: TGTGCCAGCAGCAACCCTAGCGGGAGGGATATTAGCACAGATACGCAGTATTTT. Its translation is CASSNPSGRDISTDTQYF. Filled out from reference TRBV11-2 and TRBJ2-3, the complete variable domain reads EAGVAQSPRYKIIEKRQSVAFWCNPISGHATLYWYQQILGQGPKLLIQFQNNGVVDDSQLPKDRFSAERLKGVDSTLKIQPAKLEDSAVYLCASSNPSGRDISTDTQYFGPGTRLTVL.

This clonotype came up a few times. The J gene is TRBJ2-3, the V gene TRBV29-1; 8 bases fit TRBD2. With 7 bases clipped from V and 4 bases from J, the junction kept 10 bases outside the gene matches. Germline CDR1 SQVTM, CDR2 ANQGSEA. The CDR3 covers 14 residues. The CDR3 loop reads CSAGPGGRSDTQYF. The DNA of the CDR3 is TGCAGCGCCGGACCGGGAGGGAGGTCAGATACGCAGTATTTT.

V gene TRBV20-1 combines with J gene TRBJ2-3, with 7 positions matching TRBD2. This CDR3 region has 14 residues. The germline V gene encodes CDR1 DFQATT and CDR2 SNEGSKA (reference sequence). J gave up 3 bases and V 6 bases, and 9 bases lay outside the gene matches. The DNA of the CDR3 is TGCAGTGCCCGGACTAGTGGGTGGACAGATACGCAGTATTTT. Translated: CSARTSGWTDTQYF.

This clonotype was seen more than once but under ten times. The chain links TRBV28 to TRBJ1-1; TRBD1 is a possible D gene (5 bases). From germline, CDR1 is MDHEN and CDR2 SYDVKM. Deletions cut 1 base from V and 10 bases from J, with 16 bases between. This CDR3 region has 14 residues. The chain's CDR3 is CASSLFPGQGAAFF. DNA of the CDR3: TGTGCCAGCAGTTTATTTCCAGGTCAAGGGGCAGCTTTCTTT.

This clonotype was found many times. This chain joins TRBV6-2 or TRBV6-3 and TRBJ1-5; D is unresolved. The CDR3 totals 14 residues. Trimming took 2 bases from V and 7 from J, leaving 12 bases between them. The germline V gene encodes CDR1 MNHEY and CDR2 SVGEGT. The CDR3 DNA is TGTGCCAGCAGTTACGTTGGGGAGTGGCAGCCCCAGCATTTT. Protein sequence: CASSYVGEWQPQHF.

This clonotype was detected many times. The genes are TRBV7-2 and TRBJ2-2; D gene uncertain. V dropped 1 base and J dropped 1 base, with 13 bases sitting between them. Germline V gene data show CDR1 as SGHTA and CDR2 as FQGNSA. CDR3 size: 17 residues. CDR3 sequence reads: CASSLGRPGGNTGELFF. CDR3 DNA: TGTGCCAGCAGCTTAGGAAGGCCGGGTGGGAACACCGGGGAGCTGTTTTTT.

This chain connects TRBV20-1 to TRBJ2-4, with 7 bases that match TRBD1. The CDR3 is 15 residues long. Germline V lookup: CDR1 DFQATT, CDR2 SNEGSKA (reference sequence). With V trimmed by 5 bases and J by 7 bases, 14 bases remained unmatched. Here the CDR3 DNA reads TGCAGTGCTTACTACTACCCGGACAGGAATAACATTCAGTACTTC. Translated: CSAYYYPDRNNIQYF.